A selection of T cell receptor beta chains follows, all from one sample in a study of T cells in Graves' hyperthyroidism and ophthalmopathy. TCRdb re-analysed the multiplex PCR reads in MiXCR, keeping a single row per CDR3 protein. The sample includes hundreds of thousands of distinct CDR3 sequences, 20% to 25% of them seen just once. Sequencing was performed on blood. These receptors were collected from a man aged 35 to 55 with Graves' hyperthyroidism that later progressed to Graves' ophthalmopathy. CDR3s include the opening cysteine and the closing phenylalanine or tryptophan. D genes are given only for firm matches. Clone size is given for some rows only: seen once, a few or many times, or a class if the clone is expanded.

>TRBJ2-2|TRBV10-1|many|TRBD2
TGCGCCAACCACCTTAGAGTAGCGGGAGAGGTAAACACCGGGGAGCTGTTTTTT
CANHLRVAGEVNTGELFF
>TRBJ2-2|TRBV29-1|many|NA
TGCAGCGTTGACTGGGGCGGGGAGCTGTTTTTT
CSVDWGGELFF
>TRBJ2-5|TRBV12-3/TRBV12-4|NA|NA
TGTGCCAGCAGTTTTAGGGTCGGCGGCGAGACCCAGTACTTC
CASSFRVGGETQYF
>TRBJ2-5|TRBV6-2/TRBV6-3|NA|NA
TGTGCCAGCAGCAACCCCTGGGGGATGGAGACCCAGTACTTC
CASSNPWGMETQYF
>TRBJ1-2|TRBV20-1|NA|TRBD1
TGCAGTGCTAGACACCAGGGACAGGAGGAAGGCTACACCTTC
CSARHQGQEEGYTF
>TRBJ1-2|TRBV30|NA|NA
TGTGCCTGGAGTACGGTATTTGGCTATGGCTACACCTTC
CAWSTVFGYGYTF
>TRBJ2-7|TRBV28|few|NA
TGTGCCAGCCTCCGTCCCGGGCGGTACGAGCAGTACTTC
CASLRPGRYEQYF
>TRBJ2-7|TRBV11-2|NA|TRBD2
TGTGCCAGCAGCTTAGTTGTTACTAGCGTGATAACCTACGAGCAGTACTTC
CASSLVVTSVITYEQYF
>TRBJ1-1|TRBV7-3|NA|NA
TGTGCCAGCAGCTTACAAGGGCGGGCTGAAGCTTTCTTT
CASSLQGRAEAFF
>TRBJ2-7|TRBV28|NA|NA
TGTGCCAGCAGTTTGGGCAGGGTCAGGAACGAGCAGTACTTC
CASSLGRVRNEQYF
>TRBJ1-1|TRBV19|NA|NA
TGTGCCAGTAGCGATAAGGGGAACACTGAAGCTTTCTTT
CASSDKGNTEAFF
>TRBJ1-5|TRBV19|many|NA
TGTGCCAGTAGTTACAGTGCCCGCCGTCAGCCCCAGCATTTT
CASSYSARRQPQHF
>TRBJ2-5|TRBV5-1|few|NA
TGCGCCAGCAGAACCTCCGGGGCCCGGGAGACCCAGTACTTC
CASRTSGARETQYF
>TRBJ2-5|TRBV11-2|NA|NA
TGTGCCAGCAGCTTAGATGTGGCGGGAACCACTGGGGGAGAGACCCAGTACTTC
CASSLDVAGTTGGETQYF
>TRBJ1-3|TRBV6-5|many|NA
TGTGCCAGCAGATCGGCAGGGTTGGGAAACACCATATATTTT
CASRSAGLGNTIYF
>TRBJ2-7|TRBV4-1|many|NA
TGCGCCAGCAGCCAAGAAACCCCGAACATAGGGGTGCAGTACTTC
CASSQETPNIGVQYF
>TRBJ2-6|TRBV20-1|many|NA
TGCAGTGCTACCGGGACAAAAGGGGCTGGGGCCAACGTCCTGACTTTC
CSATGTKGAGANVLTF
>TRBJ2-3|TRBV12-3/TRBV12-4|many|NA
TGTGCCAGCAGACCGACAGCGAATACAGATACGCAGTATTTT
CASRPTANTDTQYF
>TRBJ2-5|TRBV10-1|many|TRBD1
TGCGCCAGCAGTGAGTCCCTCCGGACAGGGGCCCTGGAGACCCAGTACTTC
CASSESLRTGALETQYF
>TRBJ2-5|TRBV6-1|NA|TRBD1
TGTGCCAGCAGATCGGACAGGGCGTTAGAGACCCAGTACTTC
CASRSDRALETQYF
>TRBJ1-2|TRBV20-1|many|NA
TGCAGTGCTAGTCCCTCGGGATCCGGCGGGTATGGCTACACCTTC
CSASPSGSGGYGYTF
>TRBJ1-6|TRBV6-1|many|NA
TGTGCCAGCAGTCGGGAGGGGTTTGGCTATAATTCACCCCTCCACTTT
CASSREGFGYNSPLHF
>TRBJ1-5|TRBV20-1|many|NA
TGCAGTGCTAGGGGGGCGCACGGATTTAGCAATCAGCCCCAGCATTTT
CSARGAHGFSNQPQHF
>TRBJ2-5|TRBV4-1|many|TRBD2
TGCGCCAGCAGCCAAGGGGGACTAGCGGGTGAACAAGAGACCCAGTACTTC
CASSQGGLAGEQETQYF
>TRBJ2-6|TRBV24-1|many|NA
TGTGCCACCAGTGATTCTCAGACAGGCTTAAGGGCCAACGTCCTGACTTTC
CATSDSQTGLRANVLTF
>TRBJ1-1|TRBV2|many|NA
TGTGCCAGTTTACCGGGACGTAAGAACACTGAAGCTTTCTTT
CASLPGRKNTEAFF
>TRBJ2-7|TRBV7-2|many|TRBD2
TGTGCCAGCAGCTTAGTGGGCGGGAGGGGTCACTACGAGCAGTACTTC
CASSLVGGRGHYEQYF
>TRBJ2-7|TRBV6-5|NA|TRBD2
TGTGCCAGCAGGTTAGCGGGAGTCACCTACGAGCAGTACTTC
CASRLAGVTYEQYF
>TRBJ2-5|TRBV11-2|many|TRBD1
TGTGCCAGCAGCTTATGGGACAGTCAAGAGACCCAGTACTTC
CASSLWDSQETQYF
>TRBJ1-1|TRBV6-4|many|NA
TGTGCCAGCAGTGACCGAAGAGGGGGTGAAGCTTTCTTT
CASSDRRGGEAFF
>TRBJ2-2|TRBV19|many|TRBD1
TGTGCCAGTAGGAAGGACAGGGGGGGACCCCCAACCGGGGAGCTGTTTTTT
CASRKDRGGPPTGELFF
>TRBJ1-3|TRBV30|many|NA
TGTGCCTGGAGTGGAGACAGTTCTCTTGGAAACACCATATATTTT
CAWSGDSSLGNTIYF
>TRBJ2-2|TRBV6-2/TRBV6-3|once|NA
TGTGCCAGCAGTTTTGCCCCAGCGAACACCGGGGAGCTGTTTTTT
CASSFAPANTGELFF
>TRBJ1-5|TRBV2|many|NA
TGTGCCAGCGGGGCATTGAATCAGCCCCAGCATTTT
CASGALNQPQHF
>TRBJ2-7|TRBV28|NA|TRBD2
TGTGCCAGCAGCACAGGACTAGCGCTCGAGCAGTACTTC
CASSTGLALEQYF
>TRBJ1-2|TRBV29-1|few|TRBD1
TGCAGCGCCAAGACAGGGGGAGGAAACTATGGCTACACCTTC
CSAKTGGGNYGYTF
>TRBJ2-7|TRBV6-5|many|NA
TGTGCCAGCAGTTACGGACCAATATACGAGCAGTACTTC
CASSYGPIYEQYF
>TRBJ2-5|TRBV11-2|many|NA
TGTGCCAGCAGATCCCCTCGACGGGGCCTGACCCAGTACTTC
CASRSPRRGLTQYF
>TRBJ1-2|TRBV2|many|NA
TGTGCCAGCAGTGAAGAGGGGGGTTTGGGAGGCTACACCTTC
CASSEEGGLGGYTF
>TRBJ2-7|TRBV19|many|NA
TGTGCCAGTGAATCGACAGGAAGTCCCTACGAGCAGTACTTC
CASESTGSPYEQYF
>TRBJ1-2|TRBV15|many|NA
TGTGCCACCAGCAGAGGGTCAGGGGCCATCTATGGCTACACCTTC
CATSRGSGAIYGYTF
>TRBJ1-1|TRBV30|many|NA
TGTGCCTGGCACAGGGATGGTCCCTTGAACACTGAAGCTTTCTTT
CAWHRDGPLNTEAFF
>TRBJ2-5|TRBV4-2|NA|NA
TGTGCCAGCAGCCAAGAGCGAGGGCAGGGAGGCGAGACCCAGTACTTC
CASSQERGQGGETQYF
>TRBJ1-4|TRBV28|many|NA
TGTGCCAGCAGCCGACAACACTCGTCGGAACTGTTTTTT
CASSRQHSSELFF
>TRBJ1-1|TRBV30|many|TRBD1
TGTGCCTGGAGTAAAAAGGGACAGAGGAACACTGAAGCTTTCTTT
CAWSKKGQRNTEAFF
>TRBJ2-3|TRBV11-1|many|NA
TGTGCCAGCAGCCCCAAAGATAAGTCGGTCTTAAGGACAGATACGCAGTATTTT
CASSPKDKSVLRTDTQYF
>TRBJ1-6|TRBV12-3/TRBV12-4|many|TRBD1
TGTGCCAGCAGACCGGGACAGAGCTCCTATAATTCACCCCTCCACTTT
CASRPGQSSYNSPLHF
>TRBJ1-1|TRBV24-1|once|TRBD1
TGTGCCACCAGTGACACAGGGGTGACCACTGAAGCTTTCTTT
CATSDTGVTTEAFF
>TRBJ1-5|TRBV12-3/TRBV12-4|many|NA
TGTGCCGTCAAAGGGGGTTCCAATCAGCCCCAGCATTTT
CAVKGGSNQPQHF
>TRBJ1-1|TRBV12-3/TRBV12-4|once|NA
TGTGCCAGCAGTTCATCCGGGACTCCGAAAGCTTTCTTT
CASSSSGTPKAFF
>TRBJ1-1|TRBV6-5|many|NA
TGTGCCAGCAGCACCGGGACGGTGAACACTGAAGCTTTCTTT
CASSTGTVNTEAFF
>TRBJ2-7|TRBV27|many|NA
TGTGCCACCGGTCGGGCGGGCTTATACGAGCAGTACTTC
CATGRAGLYEQYF
>TRBJ2-7|TRBV12-3/TRBV12-4|many|NA
TGTGCCAGCAGTTTGGAGCGGGCCGACTACGAGCAGTACTTC
CASSLERADYEQYF
>TRBJ1-2|TRBV6-5|many|TRBD1
TGTGCCATCGGCCGGGACAGCTATGGCTACACCTTC
CAIGRDSYGYTF